The clone carrying this TCR beta chain was picked up a small number of times. This record belongs to a study of memory CD8 T cells in hepatitis C reinfection. Study information: Reinfection meant HCV RNA positivity after two negatives ≥60 days apart. Late or post reinfection samples were taken 12 to 24 weeks after detection.

Documented time point: late/post reinfection, 12 to 24 weeks after detection. No in vitro expansion preceded TCR sequencing of the sorted cells. People who inject drugs from Montreal's HEPCO study were the donors. A couple of donors provided sorted CD3+ CD8+ CD45RO- naive CD8 T cells at all three reinfection time points. Profiling relied on immunoSEQ multiplex PCR, and the TCRdb table lists in-frame clones only, not all of them. Of around 45,000 clones in the sample, roughly 89% were seen once. The V segment lost 11 bases and the J segment 2 bases; nucleotides outside the gene matches: 5. Germline-derived CDR1 and CDR2 are MNHEY and SVGAGI. There are 13 residues in the CDR3.

This TCR came from a man between 18 and 29 years old with hepatitis C virus infection. This chain uses TRBV6-5 with TRBJ2-1, with 8 bases that match TRBD1. The sample was naive CD8+ T cells sorted from blood. CDR3 amino acids: CACRQGPYNEQFF. CDR3 in DNA: TGTGCCTGTCGACAGGGGCCCTACAATGAGCAGTTCTTC.